The 23 T cell receptor beta chains below all came from one sample that was sequenced in a study of response to subunit inactivated influenza vaccine. MiXCR, applied by TCRdb to the RT-PCR reads, yields one record per CDR3 protein. The sample lists over 400,000 distinct CDR3 sequences, around 9.9% occurring once. The material sequenced was PBMCs from blood, taken about 6 weeks after vaccination. These receptors were taken from a middle-aged man who received an inactivated influenza vaccine.

This clonotype has ten or more counts. The chain uses TRBV12-3 or TRBV12-4 and TRBJ2-5; D not certain. The CDR3 is made up of 17 amino acids. The V end was cut by 1 base, the J end by 4 bases, with 19 bases between. This CDR3 reads CASSLGRPRIEGETQYF. DNA for the CDR3: TGTGCCAGCAGTTTAGGTCGACCAAGGATAGAAGGAGAGACCCAGTACTTC.

The V gene is TRBV20-1, the J gene TRBJ1-4; D not resolved. The germline CDR1 and CDR2 sequences are DFQATT and SNEGSKA (reference sequence). This CDR3 has 12 residues. The V gene lost 3 bases and the J gene lost 8 bases, with 10 bases spanning the gap. The chain's CDR3 is CSARVDREKLFF. CDR3 sequence (DNA): TGCAGTGCTAGGGTCGATAGGGAAAAACTGTTTTTT.

This clonotype was observed a few times. J is TRBJ2-5 and V is TRBV24-1; D is ambiguous. Trimming removed 3 bases at V and 2 bases at J, with 12 bases between. The CDR3 totals 15 residues. Germline CDR1 KGHDR, CDR2 SFDVKD. The CDR3: CATSDNLALQETQYF. The CDR3 bases are TGTGCCACCAGTGATAATCTGGCGTTACAAGAGACCCAGTACTTC.

V and J are TRBV7-2 and TRBJ1-2; 8 nucleotides agree with TRBD1. J lost 8 bases, V lost 5 bases, and 16 bases had no gene match. This CDR3 region has 16 residues. Germline values: CDR1 SGHTA, CDR2 FQGNSA. In DNA form, the CDR3 reads TGTGCCAGCAGCCTCTTGACAGGGGCCCTTCTTGGAGGCTACACCTTC. This translates into CASSLLTGALLGGYTF.

This clonotype was picked up a small number of times. The gene calls are TRBV6-2 or TRBV6-3 and TRBJ2-7, with D possibly TRBD2 on 5 matching bases. From germline, CDR1 is MNHEY and CDR2 SVGEGT. There are 14 residues in the CDR3. V was cut by 2 bases and J by 3 bases, with 11 bases left in between. The CDR3 sequence: CASSYAGGVYEQYF. The CDR3 DNA reads as TGTGCCAGCAGTTACGCGGGCGGAGTCTACGAGCAGTACTTC.

There are many counts of this clonotype. The chain joins TRBV4-2 to TRBJ1-2; 9 bases align to TRBD1. The CDR3 totals 15 residues. J lost 2 bases, V lost 4 bases, and 5 bases had no gene match. Per germline, CDR1 LGHNA and CDR2 YNFKEQ. The CDR3 is CASSPRDRENYGYTF. The CDR3 nucleotides read TGTGCCAGCAGCCCCCGGGACAGGGAGAACTATGGCTACACCTTC.

Ten or more counts support this clonotype. The chain has TRBV20-1 and TRBJ2-7; 8 bases line up with TRBD2. Germline loops: CDR1 DFQATT, CDR2 SNEGSKA (reference sequence). V lost 0 bases to trimming and J lost 5 bases; unmatched junction nucleotides: 9. The CDR3 length is 15 residues. CDR3 region: CSARDREGFTDEQYF. The DNA of the CDR3 is TGCAGTGCTAGAGATCGGGAGGGATTTACTGACGAGCAGTACTTC.

This clonotype was recorded at least ten times. This chain joins TRBV29-1 and TRBJ1-3, with D perhaps matching TRBD1 (5 bases). Germline V CDR1 and CDR2: SQVTM, ANQGSEA. The CDR3 consists of 13 residues. The germline V and J ends were trimmed by 4 bases and 7 bases, with 14 bases remaining between them. In DNA, the CDR3 is TGCAGCGTTGCAGTGGGACTAGGGAACACCATATATTTT. Translation gives CSVAVGLGNTIYF.

This clonotype was seen ten or more times. The rearrangement joins TRBV4-3 to TRBJ2-3; 8 nucleotides match TRBD2. The V and J ends lost 3 bases and 6 bases, in that order; junction bases with no gene match: 14. Germline-derived CDR1 and CDR2 are LGHNA and YSLEER. The CDR3 contains 17 residues. The CDR3 spells CASSQAFLAGRWDTQYF. The CDR3, as DNA: TGCGCCAGCAGCCAGGCTTTCTTAGCGGGGAGATGGGATACGCAGTATTTT.

Comments on this clonotype: This may be a read error, as it is one base from a much larger clone. J is TRBJ2-7 and V is TRBV4-2; D not certain. CDR3 length equals 13 residues. Germline CDR1 LGHNA, CDR2 YNFKEQ. The germline V and J ends were trimmed by 0 bases and 3 bases, with 6 bases remaining between them. In DNA, the CDR3 is TGTGCCAGCAGCCAAGAAGCCAGCTACGAGCAGTACTTC. Translating gives CASSQEASYEQYF.

This clonotype was detected ten times or more. The chain uses TRBV5-1 and TRBJ2-5; TRBD1 is a possible D gene (5 bases). V lost 2 bases, J lost 5 bases, and 13 bases lay in between. The CDR3 covers 14 residues. The germline V gene has CDR1 SGHRS and CDR2 YFSETQ. The CDR3 spells CASSFSGMGETQYF. Here the CDR3 DNA reads TGCGCCAGCAGCTTCTCAGGGATGGGGGAGACCCAGTACTTC.

This clonotype came up a few times. This chain connects TRBV7-7 to TRBJ2-5; D is perhaps TRBD1 (5 bases). The V gene's germline CDR1 is SSHAT and CDR2 FNYEAQ (reference sequence). Trimming cost V 0 bases and J 5 bases, with 10 bases left between them. The CDR3 totals 14 residues. The CDR3 nucleotides are TGTGCCAGCAGCTTAGCGTTCAGGGCTGAGACCCAGTACTTC. It is translated as CASSLAFRAETQYF. The whole variable domain, remainder taken from reference TRBV7-7 and TRBJ2-5, is GAGVSQSPRYKVTKRGQDVTLRCDPISSHATLYWYQQALGQGPEFLTYFNYEAQPDKSGLPSDRFSAERPEGSISTLTIQRTEQRDSAMYRCASSLAFRAETQYFGPGTRLLVL.

Only a few counts were recorded for this clonotype. The chain uses TRBV4-3 and TRBJ2-5; the D gene is possibly TRBD2 (6 bases). The germline V gene encodes CDR1 LGHNA and CDR2 YSLEER. The CDR3 covers 18 residues. V lost 0 bases and J 7 bases, leaving 24 bases between the germline ends. Written as DNA, the CDR3 is TGCGCCAGCAGCCAAGAAACCCTAGCGACCCTCCGGTACGGGACCCAGTACTTC. This codes for CASSQETLATLRYGTQYF.

This clonotype was seen more than once but under ten times. The V gene is TRBV28, the J gene TRBJ2-3; 7 nucleotides match TRBD2. CDR1 and CDR2 (germline): MDHEN, SYDVKM. J gave up 3 bases and V 5 bases, and 8 bases lay outside the gene matches. The CDR3 length is 15 residues. CDR3 loop: CASSTFGGGTDTQYF. CDR3 DNA: TGTGCCAGCAGTACTTTTGGCGGGGGAACAGATACGCAGTATTTT.

J is TRBJ2-7 and V is TRBV2, with 7 bases fitting TRBD1. Per the germline V gene, CDR1 is SNHLY and CDR2 is FYNNEI. The CDR3 loop spans 15 amino acids. V lost 3 bases and J lost 2; bases outside the gene matches: 7. DNA of the CDR3: TGTGCCAGCAGTGAGGGACAGACTAAGACCTACGAGCAGTACTTC. It codes for CASSEGQTKTYEQYF. The variable domain in full, with the rest retrieved from reference TRBV2 and TRBJ2-7, is EPEVTQTPSHQVTQMGQEVILRCVPISNHLYFYWYRQILGQKVEFLVSFYNNEISEKSEIFDDQFSVERPDGSNFTLKIRSTKLEDSAMYFCASSEGQTKTYEQYFGPGTRLTVT.

A few counts support this clonotype. V is TRBV5-1 and J is TRBJ2-7; D gene unclear. CDR1 is SGHRS and CDR2 is YFSETQ in the germline V gene. The length of the CDR3 is 14 residues. Deletions cut 0 bases from V and 7 bases from J, with 14 bases between. CDR3 protein: CASSLGLSGWEQYF. DNA for the CDR3: TGCGCCAGCAGCTTGGGGCTGAGTGGTTGGGAGCAGTACTTC.

CDR3: CASSYSWTGLLAGHNEQFF. CDR3 DNA sequence: TGTGCCAGCAGTTACTCGTGGACAGGGTTACTAGCGGGACACAATGAGCAGTTCTTC. V usage is TRBV6-2 or TRBV6-3 and J usage is TRBJ2-1, with TRBD2 identical over 10 bases. CDR3 length: 19 residues. Unmatched junction bases numbered 13, after V lost 0 bases and J lost 5 bases. Germline CDR1 is MNHEY and CDR2 is SVGEGT.

The V call is TRBV13, the J call TRBJ2-7; 7 positions match TRBD2. The ends lost 5 bases at V and 0 bases at J; junction bases unmatched: 10. Germline CDR1 is PRHDT and CDR2 is FYEKMQ (reference sequence). The CDR3 length is 16 residues. The CDR3 reads CASSLSGAGLSYEQYF. CDR3 nucleotide sequence: TGTGCCAGCAGCCTCAGTGGAGCGGGACTCTCCTACGAGCAGTACTTC.

This chain joins TRBV15 and TRBJ2-1; D possibly corresponds to TRBD2 (5 bases). The CDR3 totals 14 residues. V was shortened by 4 bases and J by 10 bases, with 17 bases between the two germline ends. CDR1 LNHNV and CDR2 YYDKDF come from the germline V gene (reference sequence). CDR3 region: CATSKADGTREQFF. CDR3 DNA: TGTGCCACCAGCAAAGCGGACGGAACAAGGGAGCAGTTCTTC.

The table lists this clonotype with a few counts. V usage is TRBV7-3 and J usage is TRBJ2-1; D is uncertain. Per the germline V gene, CDR1 is SGHTA and CDR2 is FQGTGA. CDR3 length: 13 residues. V shed 6 bases and J shed 5 bases, with 11 bases lying between them. CDR3 bases: TGTGCCAGCAGATCCGGGCCGAACAATGAGCAGTTCTTC. This sequence encodes CASRSGPNNEQFF.

The V gene is TRBV20-1, the J gene TRBJ2-3; D might be TRBD1 (6 bases). The germline V and J ends were trimmed by 3 bases and 3 bases, with 16 bases remaining between them. The CDR3 totals 15 residues. The germline V gene encodes CDR1 DFQATT and CDR2 SNEGSKA (reference sequence). CDR3 coding DNA: TGCAGTGCTAGCCGACAGGATTTTAATACAGATACGCAGTATTTT. Translated, it gives CSASRQDFNTDTQYF.

This clonotype was seen at least ten times. The rearrangement joins TRBV28 to TRBJ2-3, with TRBD1 as a possible D gene (5 bases). This CDR3 spans 13 amino acids. Between the trimmed V and J ends, which lost 5 bases and 5 bases, there was a span of 11 bases. CDR1 MDHEN and CDR2 SYDVKM come from the germline V gene. The chain's CDR3 is CASSTMTVDTQYF. Here the CDR3 DNA reads TGTGCCAGCAGTACCATGACAGTAGATACGCAGTATTTT.

This clonotype was picked up many times. The V and J genes are TRBV5-1 and TRBJ2-7; no firm D call. Germline assignment: CDR1 SGHRS and CDR2 YFSETQ. The CDR3 totals 13 residues. Trimming left V 4 bases short and J 4 bases short, with 12 bases between. The DNA for the CDR3 is TGCGCCAGCAGCAGAACCGAGAGGTACGAGCAGTACTTC. Translating gives CASSRTERYEQYF.